These 19 T cell receptor beta chains share one sample of origin, sequenced in a study of vaccination and CD4 T cells after COVID-19. CD4+ T cells that had been cultured provided DNA sequenced with the Oncomine TCR Beta short-read assay. Using its own MiXCR run on the PCR reads, TCRdb lists one record per CDR3 protein. The sample lists about 8,600 distinct CDR3 sequences, less than 35% seen once, with around 30% in the top ten. These receptors lack a known antigen. The treatment here: roughly 10-day PBMC culture with coronavirus spike peptide pools or control peptides (ViraFEST assay). Material for sequencing was cultured CD4+ T cells from blood. These receptors all come from a human donor with COVID-19.

The chain employs TRBV6-2 or TRBV6-3 and TRBJ2-5; D tentatively reads TRBD1 or TRBD2 (7 bases each). V dropped 7 bases and J dropped 1 base, with 13 bases sitting between them. The CDR3 loop spans 14 amino acids. Germline CDR1 reads MNHEY; CDR2 reads SVGEGT. The CDR3 coding sequence is TGTGCCAGCACCAGGGGGGGGGCCCAAGAGACCCAGTACTTC. This encodes CASTRGGAQETQYF.

The chain joins TRBV18 to TRBJ1-5; D uncertain. Trimming cost V 3 bases and J 3 bases, with 6 bases left between them. The germline V gene has CDR1 KGHSH and CDR2 LQKENI. The CDR3 loop spans 13 amino acids. In DNA, the CDR3 is TGTGCCAGCTCACCGGAGCCCAATCAGCCCCAGCATTTT. It encodes CASSPEPNQPQHF.

The rearrangement links TRBV11-1 to TRBJ2-7, with D possibly TRBD2 on 5 matching bases. CDR1 is SGHAT and CDR2 is FQDESV in the germline V gene (reference sequence). CDR3 length: 16 amino acids. The germline V and J ends were trimmed by 4 bases and 4 bases, with 20 bases remaining between them. The CDR3 reads CASSSRLTGIPYEQYF. The DNA of the CDR3 is TGTGCCAGCAGCTCACGATTGACCGGGATCCCGTACGAGCAGTACTTC.

This rearrangement joins TRBV29-1 to TRBJ2-1, with TRBD2 as a possible D gene (6 bases). V lost 7 bases and J 9 bases, leaving 16 bases between the germline ends. Germline V gene sequence: CDR1 SQVTM, CDR2 ANQGSEA. The CDR3 runs to 12 residues. The CDR3 region has the DNA TGCAGCGCCCTCTCGGGGGTCCGTGAGCAGTTCTTC. Protein sequence: CSALSGVREQFF.

Only a few counts were recorded for this clonotype. The genes are TRBV11-3 and TRBJ2-5; D possibly corresponds to TRBD2 (6 bases). Between the trimmed V and J ends, which lost 5 bases and 5 bases, there was a span of 15 bases. Germline CDR1 is SGHNT and CDR2 is YENEEA. The length of the CDR3 is 14 residues. The chain's CDR3 is CASSAFQAGETQYF. CDR3 DNA sequence: TGTGCCAGCAGCGCCTTTCAGGCGGGGGAGACCCAGTACTTC.

The V call is TRBV2, the J call TRBJ2-7; the D gene is possibly TRBD1 (6 bases). The V gene's germline CDR1 is SNHLY and CDR2 FYNNEI. Trimming shortened V by 8 bases and J by 2 bases, and 10 bases separated the two germline ends. The CDR3 contains 12 residues. CDR3 in DNA: TGTGCCAGCGCAGGACAGCCCTACGAGCAGTACTTC. It encodes CASAGQPYEQYF.

CDR3 region: CASSQDSSGISKTQYF. The DNA for the CDR3 is TGTGCCAGCAGCCAAGATTCTAGCGGGATATCAAAGACCCAGTACTTC. The J gene is TRBJ2-5, the V gene TRBV14; the match to TRBD2 covers 9 bases. This CDR3 has 16 residues. The ends lost 0 bases at V and 6 bases at J; junction bases unmatched: 8. The germline CDR1 and CDR2 sequences are SGHDN and FVKESK.

V and J are TRBV19 and TRBJ2-3; 8 positions match TRBD2. The J segment lost 1 base and the V segment lost 3 bases, leaving 6 bases of the junction unmatched. Germline V CDR1 and CDR2: LNHDA, SQIVND (reference sequence). The CDR3 runs 16 residues. Written as DNA, the CDR3 is TGTGCCAGTAGTATCCAGGGACTAGGGGGCACAGATACGCAGTATTTT. This translates into CASSIQGLGGTDTQYF.

The CDR3 loop reads CASSLGEVSYEQYF. For the CDR3, the DNA is TGCGCCAGCAGCTTGGGTGAGGTCTCCTACGAGCAGTACTTC. The chain recombines TRBV5-1 with TRBJ2-7; D gene ambiguous. V lost 0 bases, J lost 0 bases, and 7 bases lay in between. From germline, CDR1 is SGHRS and CDR2 YFSETQ. This CDR3 has 14 residues.

This clonotype was counted between two and nine times. The chain couples TRBV14 to TRBJ1-1; 7 positions match TRBD1. Germline V gene sequence: CDR1 SGHDN, CDR2 FVKESK. This CDR3 is 15 amino acids long. Trimming cost V 4 bases and J 4 bases; bases outside gene matches: 9. The CDR3 loop is CASSPFEGAPTEAFF. DNA for the CDR3: TGTGCCAGCAGCCCTTTCGAGGGGGCGCCCACTGAAGCTTTCTTT.

The rearrangement links TRBV7-8 to TRBJ1-6; TRBD1 is a possible D gene (6 bases). V was cut by 7 bases and J by 4 bases, with 14 bases left in between. Germline assignment: CDR1 SGHVS and CDR2 FQNEAQ. CDR3 length equals 15 residues. CDR3 DNA: TGTGCCAGCACCCCCGGGGGGCAATATAATTCACCCCTCCACTTT. Residues: CASTPGGQYNSPLHF. The full variable domain, completed using reference TRBV7-8 and TRBJ1-6, is GAGVSQSPRYKVAKRGQDVALRCDPISGHVSLFWYQQALGQGPEFLTYFQNEAQLDKSGLPSDRFFAERPEGSVSTLKIQRTQQEDSAVYLCASTPGGQYNSPLHFGNGTRLTVT.

The chain uses TRBV19 and TRBJ1-1; 9 positions match TRBD1. Per germline, CDR1 LNHDA and CDR2 SQIVND (reference sequence). This CDR3 is 12 amino acids long. The ends lost 6 bases at V and 10 bases at J; junction bases unmatched: 6. The chain's CDR3 is CASRGDRVPAFF. CDR3 nucleotide sequence: TGTGCCAGTAGGGGGGACAGGGTTCCAGCTTTCTTT.

The CDR3 DNA follows: TGTGCCAGCTCAAGCAGCAAGAACACTGAAGCTTTCTTT. Amino acids: CASSSSKNTEAFF. The chain couples TRBV18 to TRBJ1-1; D is undetermined. The V end was cut by 5 bases, the J end by 1 base, with 8 bases between. The CDR3 has 13 residues. From germline, CDR1 is KGHSH and CDR2 LQKENI.

The V gene is TRBV7-2, the J gene TRBJ1-4, with TRBD1 matching over 8 bases. Germline-derived CDR1 and CDR2 are SGHTA and FQGNSA. V lost 4 bases, J lost 8 bases, and 6 bases stayed unmatched. This CDR3 has 14 amino acids. The CDR3 here is CASSSDRGLEKLFF. The CDR3 DNA is TGTGCCAGCAGCTCCGACAGGGGTTTGGAAAAACTGTTTTTT.

This clonotype appeared a few times. J is TRBJ2-7 and V is TRBV6-1; D uncertain. The germline gives CDR1 MNHNS, CDR2 SASEGT. The V end was cut by 6 bases, the J end by 4 bases, with 4 bases between. The CDR3 has 10 residues. The CDR3 DNA sequence: TGTGCCAGCAGCCTATACGAGCAGTACTTC. Protein product: CASSLYEQYF.

This clonotype was seen only a few times. The J gene is TRBJ1-5, the V gene TRBV10-3; TRBD1 matches 7 bases. The CDR3 sequence is 15 residues long. CDR1 ENHRY and CDR2 SYGVKD come from the germline V gene. After removal of 6 bases from V and 0 bases from J, the junction contained 5 bases not matched to a gene. The CDR3 loop is CAISRGGDSNQPQHF. As DNA, the CDR3 is TGTGCCATCAGCCGAGGGGGCGATAGCAATCAGCCCCAGCATTTT.

This clonotype has a handful of counts. V is TRBV7-2 and J is TRBJ1-1, with no clear D. V gave up 4 bases and J gave up 2 bases, with 11 bases separating them. In germline, CDR1 is SGHTA, CDR2 FQGNSA. This CDR3 is built from 14 residues. CDR3 nucleotides: TGTGCCAGCAGCTCCCGGACGGGAAACACTGAAGCTTTCTTT. Amino acids: CASSSRTGNTEAFF.

The V call is TRBV7-8, the J call TRBJ1-6, with a weak D call TRBD1 (5 bases). Trimming took off 2 bases at V and 11 bases at J, with 16 bases between the two ends. Germline V CDR1 and CDR2: SGHVS, FQNEAQ. This CDR3 spans 15 amino acids. The CDR3 protein is CASSLSMQGRTPLHF. CDR3 in DNA: TGTGCCAGCAGCTTATCCATGCAGGGCCGGACACCCCTCCACTTT.

This clonotype was detected a few times. This chain joins TRBV7-9 and TRBJ1-6; 8 bases agree with TRBD1. The CDR3 runs to 19 residues. The V gene's germline CDR1 is SEHNR and CDR2 FQNEAQ (reference sequence). Germline trimming cut 5 bases from V and 0 bases from J; bases unmatched to any gene: 12. CDR3 sequence: CASSQNWTGFSSYNSPLHF. The CDR3 region has the DNA TGTGCCAGCAGCCAAAATTGGACAGGGTTTAGCTCCTATAATTCACCCCTCCACTTT.